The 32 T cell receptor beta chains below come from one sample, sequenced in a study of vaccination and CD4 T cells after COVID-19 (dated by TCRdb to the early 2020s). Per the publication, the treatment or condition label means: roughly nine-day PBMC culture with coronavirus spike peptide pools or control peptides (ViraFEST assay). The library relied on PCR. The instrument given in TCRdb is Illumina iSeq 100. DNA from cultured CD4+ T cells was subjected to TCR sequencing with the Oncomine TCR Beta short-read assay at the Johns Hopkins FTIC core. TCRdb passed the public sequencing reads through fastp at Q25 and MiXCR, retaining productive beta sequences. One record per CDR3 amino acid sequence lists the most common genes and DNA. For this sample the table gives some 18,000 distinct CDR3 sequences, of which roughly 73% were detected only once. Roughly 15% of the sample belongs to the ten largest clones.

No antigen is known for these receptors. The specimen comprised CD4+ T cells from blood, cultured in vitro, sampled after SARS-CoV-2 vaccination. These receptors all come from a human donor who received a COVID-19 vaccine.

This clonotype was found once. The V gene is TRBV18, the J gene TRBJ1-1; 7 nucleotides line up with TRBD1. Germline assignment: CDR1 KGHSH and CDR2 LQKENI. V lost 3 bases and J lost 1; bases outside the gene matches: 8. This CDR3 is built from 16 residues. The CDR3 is CASSPPGQIQNTEAFF. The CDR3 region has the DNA TGTGCCAGCTCACCCCCGGGACAGATTCAGAACACTGAAGCTTTCTTT.

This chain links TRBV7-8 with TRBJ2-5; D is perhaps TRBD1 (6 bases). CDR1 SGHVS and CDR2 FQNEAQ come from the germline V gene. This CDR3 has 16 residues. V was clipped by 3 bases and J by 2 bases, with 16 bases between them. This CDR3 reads CASSLTRQVPQETQYF. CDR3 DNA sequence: TGTGCCAGCAGCTTGACCCGACAGGTCCCTCAAGAGACCCAGTACTTC.

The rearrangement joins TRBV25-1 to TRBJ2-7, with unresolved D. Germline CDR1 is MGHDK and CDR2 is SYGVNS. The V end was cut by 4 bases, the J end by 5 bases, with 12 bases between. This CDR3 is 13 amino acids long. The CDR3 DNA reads TGTGCCAGCAGTGTTAACCCCTCGAACGAGCAGTACTTC. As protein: CASSVNPSNEQYF.

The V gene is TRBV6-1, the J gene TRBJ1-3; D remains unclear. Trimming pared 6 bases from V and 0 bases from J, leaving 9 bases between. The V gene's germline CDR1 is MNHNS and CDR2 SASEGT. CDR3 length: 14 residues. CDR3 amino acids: CASSRTFSGNTIYF. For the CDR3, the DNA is TGTGCCAGCAGCCGCACCTTCTCTGGAAACACCATATATTTT.

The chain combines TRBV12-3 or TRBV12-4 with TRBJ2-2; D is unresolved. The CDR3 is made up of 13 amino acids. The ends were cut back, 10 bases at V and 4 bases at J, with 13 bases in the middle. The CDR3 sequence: CATPSKGTGELFF. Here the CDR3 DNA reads TGTGCCACCCCGTCGAAGGGCACCGGGGAGCTGTTTTTT.

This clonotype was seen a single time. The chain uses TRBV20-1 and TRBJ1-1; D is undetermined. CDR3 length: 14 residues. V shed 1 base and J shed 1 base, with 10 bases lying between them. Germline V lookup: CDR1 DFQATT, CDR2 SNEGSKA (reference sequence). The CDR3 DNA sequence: TGCAGTGCTAGAGTAGGGTCCCCGAACACTGAAGCTTTCTTT. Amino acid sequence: CSARVGSPNTEAFF.

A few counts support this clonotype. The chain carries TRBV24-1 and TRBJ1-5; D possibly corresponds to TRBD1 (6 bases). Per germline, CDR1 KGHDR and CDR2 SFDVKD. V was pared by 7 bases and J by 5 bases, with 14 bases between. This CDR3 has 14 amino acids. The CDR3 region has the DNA TGTGCCACCAGCGAGACGGACAGCCATCAGCCCCAGCATTTT. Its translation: CATSETDSHQPQHF.

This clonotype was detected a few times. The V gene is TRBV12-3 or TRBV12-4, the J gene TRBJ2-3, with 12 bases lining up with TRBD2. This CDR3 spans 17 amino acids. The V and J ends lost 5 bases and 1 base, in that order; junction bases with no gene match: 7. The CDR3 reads CASSPDRLAGGTDTQYF. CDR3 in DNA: TGTGCCAGCAGTCCGGACCGACTAGCGGGGGGCACAGATACGCAGTATTTT.

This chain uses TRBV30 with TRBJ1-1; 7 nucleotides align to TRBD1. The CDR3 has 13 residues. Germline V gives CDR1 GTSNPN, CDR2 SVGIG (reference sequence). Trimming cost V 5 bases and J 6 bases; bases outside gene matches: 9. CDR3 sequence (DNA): TGTGCCTGGGCAAGCGACAGGGCGCCTGAAGCTTTCTTT. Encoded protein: CAWASDRAPEAFF. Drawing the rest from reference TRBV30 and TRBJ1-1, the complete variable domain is SQTIHQWPATLVQPVGSPLSLECTVEGTSNPNLYWYRQAAGRGLQLLFYSVGIGQISSEVPQNLSASRPQDRQFILSSKKLLLSDSGFYLCAWASDRAPEAFFGQGTRLTVV.

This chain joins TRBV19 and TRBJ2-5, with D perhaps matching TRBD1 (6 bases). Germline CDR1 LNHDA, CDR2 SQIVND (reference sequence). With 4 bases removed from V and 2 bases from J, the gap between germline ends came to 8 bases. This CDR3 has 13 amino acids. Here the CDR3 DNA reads TGTGCCAGTAGTACCGGGACACAAGAGACCCAGTACTTC. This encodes CASSTGTQETQYF.

The CDR3 nucleotides are TGCGCCAGCAGCTTGGGCAGGATGGGTGAGCAGTTCTTC. This codes for CASSLGRMGEQFF. J is TRBJ2-1 and V is TRBV5-1; D not certain. The germline V gene encodes CDR1 SGHRS and CDR2 YFSETQ. This CDR3 spans 13 amino acids. V was trimmed by 0 bases and J by 9 bases, leaving 10 bases between them.

CDR3 sequence: CASSRLNSPLHF. CDR3 sequence (DNA): TGTGCCAGCAGTCGACTGAATTCACCCCTCCACTTT. V gene TRBV27 combines with J gene TRBJ1-6; D not certain. The V end was cut by 5 bases, the J end by 7 bases, with 6 bases between. The CDR3 runs 12 residues. Germline assignment: CDR1 MNHEY and CDR2 SMNVEV (reference sequence).

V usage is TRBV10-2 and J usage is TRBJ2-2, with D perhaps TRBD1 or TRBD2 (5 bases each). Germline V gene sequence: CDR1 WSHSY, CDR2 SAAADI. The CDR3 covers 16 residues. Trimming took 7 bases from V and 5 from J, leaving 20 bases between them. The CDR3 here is CASNTGRTLRTGELFF. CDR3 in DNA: TGCGCCAGCAATACGGGGCGAACCCTAAGAACCGGGGAGCTGTTTTTT.

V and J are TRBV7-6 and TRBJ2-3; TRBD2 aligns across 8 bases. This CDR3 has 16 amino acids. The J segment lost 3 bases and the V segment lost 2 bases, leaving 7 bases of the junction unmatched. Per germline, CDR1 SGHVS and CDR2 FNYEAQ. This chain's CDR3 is CASSLHSGGPTDTQYF. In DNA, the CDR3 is TGTGCCAGCAGCTTACACTCGGGGGGGCCGACAGATACGCAGTATTTT.

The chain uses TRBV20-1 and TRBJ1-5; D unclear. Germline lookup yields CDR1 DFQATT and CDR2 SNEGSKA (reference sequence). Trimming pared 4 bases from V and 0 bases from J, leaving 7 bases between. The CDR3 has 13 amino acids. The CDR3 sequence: CSAIRSSNQPQHF. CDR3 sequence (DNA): TGCAGTGCTATTCGGAGTAGCAATCAGCCCCAGCATTTT.

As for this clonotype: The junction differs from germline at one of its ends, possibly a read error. The CDR3 DNA follows: TGTGCCGGCAGCCCGGGGACAGCTAACACTGAAGCTTTCTTT. Encoded protein: CAGSPGTANTEAFF. This chain joins TRBV6-1 and TRBJ1-1, with TRBD1 matching over 7 bases. CDR1 and CDR2 (germline): MNHNS, SASEGT. CDR3 length: 14 amino acids.

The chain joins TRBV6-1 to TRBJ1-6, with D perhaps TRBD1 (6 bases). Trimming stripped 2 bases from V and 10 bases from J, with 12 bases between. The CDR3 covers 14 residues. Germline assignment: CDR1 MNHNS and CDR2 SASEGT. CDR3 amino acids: CASSEIQGGSPLHF. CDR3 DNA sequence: TGTGCCAGCAGTGAAATACAGGGAGGATCACCCCTCCACTTT.

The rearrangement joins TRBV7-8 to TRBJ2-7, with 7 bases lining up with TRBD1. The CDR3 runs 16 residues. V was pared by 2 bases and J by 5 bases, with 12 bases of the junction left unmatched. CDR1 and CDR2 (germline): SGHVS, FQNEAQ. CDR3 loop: CASSLPKEQGMHEQYF. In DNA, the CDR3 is TGTGCCAGCAGCTTACCCAAGGAACAGGGGATGCACGAGCAGTACTTC.

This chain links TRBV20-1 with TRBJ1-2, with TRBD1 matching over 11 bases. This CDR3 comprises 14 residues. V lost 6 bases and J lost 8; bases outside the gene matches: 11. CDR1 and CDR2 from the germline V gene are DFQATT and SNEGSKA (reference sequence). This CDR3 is CSAPDRGLIGGYTF. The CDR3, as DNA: TGCAGTGCCCCGGACAGGGGGCTCATCGGCGGCTACACCTTC.

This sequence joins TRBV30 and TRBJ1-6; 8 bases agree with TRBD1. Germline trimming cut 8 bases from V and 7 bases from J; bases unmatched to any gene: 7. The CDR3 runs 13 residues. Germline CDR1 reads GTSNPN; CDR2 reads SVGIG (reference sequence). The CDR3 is CAGDRGTNSPLHF. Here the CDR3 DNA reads TGTGCCGGCGACAGGGGAACGAATTCACCCCTCCACTTT.

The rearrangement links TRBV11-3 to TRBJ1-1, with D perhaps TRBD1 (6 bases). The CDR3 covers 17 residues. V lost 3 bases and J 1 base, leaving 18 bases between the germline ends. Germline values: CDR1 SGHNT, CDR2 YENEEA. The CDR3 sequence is CASSFSRGAASNTEAFF. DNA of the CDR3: TGTGCCAGCAGCTTTTCTCGGGGGGCCGCCTCGAACACTGAAGCTTTCTTT.

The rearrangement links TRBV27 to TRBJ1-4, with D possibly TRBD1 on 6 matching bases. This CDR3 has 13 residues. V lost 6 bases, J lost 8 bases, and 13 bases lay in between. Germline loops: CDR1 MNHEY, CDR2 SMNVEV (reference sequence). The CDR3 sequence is CASSGGAREKLFF. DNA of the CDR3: TGTGCCAGCAGCGGGGGCGCGCGGGAAAAACTGTTTTTT.

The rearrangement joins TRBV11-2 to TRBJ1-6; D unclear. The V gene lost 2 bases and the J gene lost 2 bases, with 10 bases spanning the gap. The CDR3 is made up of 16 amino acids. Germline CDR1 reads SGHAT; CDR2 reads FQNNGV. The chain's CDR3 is CASSLLRGTYNSPLHF. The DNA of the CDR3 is TGTGCCAGCAGCTTATTGCGTGGGACCTATAATTCACCCCTCCACTTT.

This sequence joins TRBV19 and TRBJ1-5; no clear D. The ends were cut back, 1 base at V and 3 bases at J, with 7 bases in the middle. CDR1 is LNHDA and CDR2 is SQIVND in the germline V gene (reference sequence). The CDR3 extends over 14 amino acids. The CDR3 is CASSIARNNQPQHF. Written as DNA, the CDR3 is TGTGCCAGTAGTATAGCCAGGAACAATCAGCCCCAGCATTTT.

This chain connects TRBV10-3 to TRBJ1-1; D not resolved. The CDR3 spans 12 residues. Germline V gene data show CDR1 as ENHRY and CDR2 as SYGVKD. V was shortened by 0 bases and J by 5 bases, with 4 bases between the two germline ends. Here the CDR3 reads CAISESRTEAFF. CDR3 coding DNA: TGTGCCATCAGTGAGTCGAGGACTGAAGCTTTCTTT.

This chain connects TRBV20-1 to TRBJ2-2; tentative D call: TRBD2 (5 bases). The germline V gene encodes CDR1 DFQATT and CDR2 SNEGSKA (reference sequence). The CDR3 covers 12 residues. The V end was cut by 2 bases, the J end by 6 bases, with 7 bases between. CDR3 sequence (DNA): TGCAGTGCTAGACAGAGGGCCGGGGAGCTGTTTTTT. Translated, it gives CSARQRAGELFF.

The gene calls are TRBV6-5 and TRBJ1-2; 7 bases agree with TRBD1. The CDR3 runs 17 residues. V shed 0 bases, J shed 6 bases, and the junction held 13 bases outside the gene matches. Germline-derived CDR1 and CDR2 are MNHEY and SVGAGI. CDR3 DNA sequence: TGTGCCAGCAGTTACTCCAGAGCTACCGGGACAGAGAATGGCTACACCTTC. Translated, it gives CASSYSRATGTENGYTF.

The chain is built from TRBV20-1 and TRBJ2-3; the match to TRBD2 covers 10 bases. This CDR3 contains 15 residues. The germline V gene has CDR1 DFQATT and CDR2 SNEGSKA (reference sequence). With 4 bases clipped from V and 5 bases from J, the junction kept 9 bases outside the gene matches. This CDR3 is CSAKRWSSGGDTQYF. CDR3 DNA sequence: TGCAGTGCTAAACGGTGGTCTAGCGGGGGAGATACGCAGTATTTT.

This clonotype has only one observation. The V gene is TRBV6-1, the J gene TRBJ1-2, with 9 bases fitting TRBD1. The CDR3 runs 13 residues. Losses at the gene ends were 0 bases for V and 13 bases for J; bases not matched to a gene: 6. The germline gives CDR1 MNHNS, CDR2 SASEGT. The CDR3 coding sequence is TGTGCCAGCAGTGAAGCCGAGACAGGGGGTTGCACCTTC. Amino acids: CASSEAETGGCTF.

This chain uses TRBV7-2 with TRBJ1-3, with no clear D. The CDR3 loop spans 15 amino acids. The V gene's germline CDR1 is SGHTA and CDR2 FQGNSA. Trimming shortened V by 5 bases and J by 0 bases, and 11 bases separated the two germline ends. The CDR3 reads CASSRSAISGNTIYF. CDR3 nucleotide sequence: TGTGCCAGCAGCCGATCGGCGATCTCTGGAAACACCATATATTTT.

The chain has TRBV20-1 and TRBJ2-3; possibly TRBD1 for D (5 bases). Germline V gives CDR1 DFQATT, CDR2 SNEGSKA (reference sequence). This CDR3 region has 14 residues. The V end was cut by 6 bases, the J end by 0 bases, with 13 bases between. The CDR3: CSARDQGSTDTQYF. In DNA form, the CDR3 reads TGCAGTGCCCGAGACCAGGGCAGCACAGATACGCAGTATTTT.

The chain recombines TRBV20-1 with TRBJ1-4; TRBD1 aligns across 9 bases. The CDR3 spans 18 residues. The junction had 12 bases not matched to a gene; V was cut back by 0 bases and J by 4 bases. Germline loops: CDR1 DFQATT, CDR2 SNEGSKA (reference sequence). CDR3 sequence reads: CSARDPSPGQGGNEKLFF. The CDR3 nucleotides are TGCAGTGCTAGAGATCCCTCCCCGGGACAGGGAGGTAATGAAAAACTGTTTTTT.